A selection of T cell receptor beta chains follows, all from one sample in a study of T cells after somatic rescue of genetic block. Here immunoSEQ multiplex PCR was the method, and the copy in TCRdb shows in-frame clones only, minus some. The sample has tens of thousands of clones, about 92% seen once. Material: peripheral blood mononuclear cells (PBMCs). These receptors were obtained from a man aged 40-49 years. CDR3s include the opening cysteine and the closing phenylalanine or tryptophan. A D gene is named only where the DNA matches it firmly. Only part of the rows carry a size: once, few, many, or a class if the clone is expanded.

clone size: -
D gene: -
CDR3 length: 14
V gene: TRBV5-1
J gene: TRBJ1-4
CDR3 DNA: TGCGCCAGCAGCGTCGGGGGACGGCTAGAAAAACTGTTTTTT
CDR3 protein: CASSVGGRLEKLFF

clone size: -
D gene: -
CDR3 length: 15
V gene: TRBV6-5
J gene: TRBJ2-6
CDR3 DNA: TGTGCCAGCAGCCACGACAGCTCTGGGGCCAACGTCCTGACTTTC
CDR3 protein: CASSHDSSGANVLTF

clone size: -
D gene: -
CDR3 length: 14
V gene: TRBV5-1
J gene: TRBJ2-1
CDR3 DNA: TGCGCCAGCAGCTACACCGGGAACGTCAATGAGCAGTTCTTC
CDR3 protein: CASSYTGNVNEQFF

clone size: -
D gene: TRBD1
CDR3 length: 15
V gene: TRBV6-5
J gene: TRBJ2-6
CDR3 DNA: TGTGCCAGCAGTTGGGGGACAGCTGGGGCCAACGTCCTGACTTTC
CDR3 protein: CASSWGTAGANVLTF

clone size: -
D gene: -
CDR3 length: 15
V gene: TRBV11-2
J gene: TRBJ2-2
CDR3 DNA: TGTGCCAGCAGAACGGGGATGGCTCCGCTCCGGGAGCTGTTTTTT
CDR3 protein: CASRTGMAPLRELFF

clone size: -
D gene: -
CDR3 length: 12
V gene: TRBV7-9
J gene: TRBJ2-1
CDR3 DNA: TGTGCCAGCGGGGCGGGTGCCAATGAGCAGTTCTTC
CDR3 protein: CASGAGANEQFF

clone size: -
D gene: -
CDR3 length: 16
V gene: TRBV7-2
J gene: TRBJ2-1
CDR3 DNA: TGTGCCAGCAGCTTAGATTTCGGGAGCTCCTACAATGAGCAGTTCTTC
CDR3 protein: CASSLDFGSSYNEQFF

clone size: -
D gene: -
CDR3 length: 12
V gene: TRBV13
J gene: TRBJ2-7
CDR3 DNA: TGTGCCAGCAGCCCCGTGGGGTACGAGCAGTACTTC
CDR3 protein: CASSPVGYEQYF

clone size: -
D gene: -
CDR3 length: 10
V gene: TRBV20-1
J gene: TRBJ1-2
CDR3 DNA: TGCAGTGCTAATAACTATGGCTACACCTTC
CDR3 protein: CSANNYGYTF

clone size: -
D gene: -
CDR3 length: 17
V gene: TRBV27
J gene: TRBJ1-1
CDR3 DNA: TGTGCCAGCAGTTTTTATAGACCTAAGCCACAAAACACTGAAGCTTTCTTT
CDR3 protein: CASSFYRPKPQNTEAFF

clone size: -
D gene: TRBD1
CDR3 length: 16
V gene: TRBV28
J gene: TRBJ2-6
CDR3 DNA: TGTGCCAGCAGTGGGACAGCCCTCTCTGGGGCCAACGTCCTGACTTTC
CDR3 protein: CASSGTALSGANVLTF

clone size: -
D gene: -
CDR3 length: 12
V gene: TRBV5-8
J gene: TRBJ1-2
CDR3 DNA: TGTGCCAGCAGCCCGAGCCCCTATGGCTACACCTTC
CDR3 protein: CASSPSPYGYTF

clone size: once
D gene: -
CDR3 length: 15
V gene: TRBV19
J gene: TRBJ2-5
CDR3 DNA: TGTGCCAGTAGTATAGATGGGGACTTAGAAGAGACCCAGTACTTC
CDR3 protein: CASSIDGDLEETQYF

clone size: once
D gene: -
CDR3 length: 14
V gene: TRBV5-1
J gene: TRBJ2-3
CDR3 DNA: TGCGCCAGCAGCTTGGATGTGGCGGGAGATACGCAGTATTTT
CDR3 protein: CASSLDVAGDTQYF

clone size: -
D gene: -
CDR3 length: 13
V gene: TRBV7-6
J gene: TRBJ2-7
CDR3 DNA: TGTGCCAGCAGCTTAGTCCAATTGGCCGAGCAGTACTTC
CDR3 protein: CASSLVQLAEQYF